One and the same sample provided the 28 T cell receptor beta chains below, sequenced in a study of Tregs in tolerant kidney transplant recipients. Using immunoSEQ multiplex PCR, the repertoire was profiled, and TCRdb retains in-frame clones only, with some absent. The data contain fewer than 80,000 clones, about 89% of them seen just once; the ten biggest clones take up roughly 0.4%. The material was CD4+ T cells from blood, obtained before the transplant. The receptor set was obtained from a human donor who received a combined kidney and bone marrow transplant.

This clone was detected only once. This chain uses TRBV7-2 with TRBJ1-2; 7 bases align to TRBD1. Looked up from germline, CDR1 is SGHTA and CDR2 is FQGNSA. The CDR3 totals 15 residues. V shed 2 bases, J shed 4 bases, and the junction held 7 bases outside the gene matches. CDR3 sequence reads: CASSLNGQALYGYTF. In DNA form, the CDR3 reads TGTGCCAGCAGCTTAAATGGACAGGCCCTCTATGGCTACACCTTC.

The V gene is TRBV18, the J gene TRBJ1-2, with unresolved D. The CDR3 runs 15 residues. The germline V gene encodes CDR1 KGHSH and CDR2 LQKENI. The germline V and J ends were trimmed by 1 base and 4 bases, with 13 bases remaining between them. CDR3 sequence (DNA): TGTGCCAGCTCACCACGGGAGGAGGGATCCTATGGCTACACCTTC. Protein: CASSPREEGSYGYTF.

This chain links TRBV5-1 with TRBJ2-3; 12 bases align to TRBD2. Germline CDR1 and CDR2: SGHRS and YFSETQ. The length of the CDR3 is 17 residues. V lost 4 bases to trimming and J lost 0 bases; unmatched junction nucleotides: 6. The CDR3 spells CASSPGLAGHSTDTQYF. CDR3 coding DNA: TGCGCCAGCAGCCCCGGACTAGCGGGACATAGCACAGATACGCAGTATTTT.

The V and J genes are TRBV19 and TRBJ2-7; 11 bases align to TRBD2. There are 16 residues in the CDR3. CDR1 is LNHDA and CDR2 is SQIVND in the germline V gene (reference sequence). Germline trimming cut 1 base from V and 0 bases from J; bases unmatched to any gene: 2. CDR3 loop: CASSIVGLADSYEQYF. The CDR3 DNA reads as TGTGCCAGTAGTATAGTGGGACTAGCGGACTCCTACGAGCAGTACTTC. Combining the CDR3 with reference TRBV19 and TRBJ2-7 gives the whole variable domain DGGITQSPKYLFRKEGQNVTLSCEQNLNHDAMYWYRQDPGQGLRLIYYSQIVNDFQKGDIAEGYSVSREKKESFPLTVTSAQKNPTAFYLCASSIVGLADSYEQYFGPGTRLTVT.

This clone was picked up one time. This rearrangement joins TRBV29-1 to TRBJ2-1; the match to TRBD2 covers 12 bases. J lost 0 bases, V lost 7 bases, and 10 bases had no gene match. Germline values: CDR1 SQVTM, CDR2 ANQGSEA. CDR3 length: 17 residues. The CDR3 region has the DNA TGCAGCGGGATACGGACTAGCGGGACTAGCTCCTACAATGAGCAGTTCTTC. It codes for CSGIRTSGTSSYNEQFF.

CDR3 region: CACLGVAYEQYF. In DNA form, the CDR3 reads TGTGCCTGCCTAGGGGTGGCCTACGAGCAGTACTTC. The chain links TRBV30 to TRBJ2-7; a possible D gene is TRBD1 (5 bases). The V gene lost 6 bases and the J gene lost 2 bases, with 11 bases spanning the gap. CDR1 and CDR2 from the germline V gene are GTSNPN and SVGIG (reference sequence). There are 12 residues in the CDR3.

The chain couples TRBV7-3 to TRBJ2-1; tentative D call: TRBD2 (6 bases). The CDR3 totals 14 residues. Germline loops: CDR1 SGHTA, CDR2 FQGTGA. V lost 0 bases and J lost 8, with 11 bases in between. The CDR3 here is CASSLTPLADEQFF. The CDR3 DNA is TGTGCCAGCAGCTTAACCCCACTAGCAGATGAGCAGTTCTTC. The entire variable domain, with the rest obtained from reference TRBV7-3 and TRBJ2-1, is as follows: GAGVSQTPSNKVTEKGKYVELRCDPISGHTALYWYRQSLGQGPEFLIYFQGTGAADDSGLPNDRFFAVRPEGSVSTLKIQRTERGDSAVYLCASSLTPLADEQFFGPGTRLTVL.

The rearrangement uses TRBV6-5 and TRBJ1-1, with D tentatively TRBD1 (5 bases). The germline V gene has CDR1 MNHEY and CDR2 SVGAGI. V shed 10 bases and J shed 2 bases, with 8 bases lying between them. The CDR3 totals 11 residues. For the CDR3, the DNA is TGTGCCACAAGGGGTAACACTGAAGCTTTCTTT. It encodes CATRGNTEAFF.

The V and J genes are TRBV9 and TRBJ1-2; 9 nucleotides agree with TRBD1. The V gene end was trimmed by 4 bases and the J gene end by 4 bases; junction bases not matched to a gene: 11. The CDR3 has 16 amino acids. Germline assignment: CDR1 SGDLS and CDR2 YYNGEE. The CDR3 bases are TGTGCCAGCAGCCAAGGGACAGGGAGGGGTAGCTATGGCTACACCTTC. As protein: CASSQGTGRGSYGYTF.

This chain connects TRBV5-1 to TRBJ2-7, with 7 nucleotides matching TRBD2. The CDR3 consists of 20 residues. Per germline, CDR1 SGHRS and CDR2 YFSETQ. V was clipped by 0 bases and J by 0 bases; unmatched bases: 18. CDR3 nucleotides: TGCGCCAGCAGCTTGGGGGGAGGGACGGCGCAGGCCCGAAGCTCCTACGAGCAGTACTTC. It codes for CASSLGGGTAQARSSYEQYF. The complete variable domain, with remaining parts taken from reference TRBV5-1 and TRBJ2-7, reads KAGVTQTPRYLIKTRGQQVTLSCSPISGHRSVSWYQQTPGQGLQFLFEYFSETQRNKGNFPGRFSGRQFSNSRSEMNVSTLELGDSALYLCASSLGGGTAQARSSYEQYFGPGTRLTVT.

This clone was observed once. The gene calls are TRBV11-1 and TRBJ2-7; 7 nucleotides agree with TRBD2. From germline, CDR1 is SGHAT and CDR2 FQDESV (reference sequence). CDR3 length equals 17 residues. V trimming: 4 bases; J trimming: 4 bases; junction bases outside the gene matches: 16. The CDR3 region is CASSSRQLAGDPYEQYF. CDR3 coding DNA: TGTGCCAGCAGCTCACGACAGTTGGCGGGAGATCCGTACGAGCAGTACTTC.

V gene TRBV11-3 combines with J gene TRBJ2-2; 13 bases agree with TRBD2. This CDR3 is 18 amino acids long. The V segment lost 4 bases and the J segment 3 bases; nucleotides outside the gene matches: 8. In germline, CDR1 is SGHNT, CDR2 YENEEA. The CDR3 DNA follows: TGTGCCAGCAGCTCCGGACTAGCGGGAGAAGCCCACACCGGGGAGCTGTTTTTT. Translating gives CASSSGLAGEAHTGELFF.

This clone was observed a single time. This chain links TRBV5-4 with TRBJ2-7; D not resolved. Germline V gene data show CDR1 as SGHNT and CDR2 as YYREEE (reference sequence). CDR3 length: 16 residues. V dropped 0 bases and J dropped 3 bases, with 16 bases sitting between them. CDR3 DNA sequence: TGTGCCAGCAGCTTGGCGGGTGCCAGATATAACTACGAGCAGTACTTC. Its protein is CASSLAGARYNYEQYF.

This chain uses TRBV5-1 with TRBJ1-5, with 10 bases matching TRBD1. Per germline, CDR1 SGHRS and CDR2 YFSETQ. V was clipped by 3 bases and J by 5 bases; unmatched bases: 8. This CDR3 has 16 amino acids. The CDR3 sequence is CASSSTEGQGHQPQHF. The CDR3, as DNA: TGCGCCAGCAGCTCAACCGAGGGACAGGGGCATCAGCCCCAGCATTTT.

This rearrangement joins TRBV27 to TRBJ2-5; D possibly corresponds to TRBD2 (6 bases). V shed 2 bases and J shed 0 bases, with 13 bases lying between them. Germline V gene data show CDR1 as MNHEY and CDR2 as SMNVEV (reference sequence). The length of the CDR3 is 16 residues. The CDR3 coding sequence is TGTGCCAGCAGTTTACGGTCGGGGGTCAACCAAGAGACCCAGTACTTC. Translated, it gives CASSLRSGVNQETQYF.

The chain is built from TRBV9 and TRBJ2-5, with D possibly TRBD1 on 6 matching bases. Germline lookup yields CDR1 SGDLS and CDR2 YYNGEE. The CDR3 is 15 amino acids. V dropped 4 bases and J dropped 1 base, with 14 bases sitting between them. The CDR3 coding sequence is TGTGCCAGCAGCCCTACCCTGGACAGCCAAGAGACCCAGTACTTC. Translated: CASSPTLDSQETQYF.

The chain couples TRBV28 to TRBJ2-5; unclear D gene. This CDR3 has 13 amino acids. The V gene lost 4 bases and the J gene lost 4 bases, with 10 bases spanning the gap. CDR1 and CDR2 from the germline V gene are MDHEN and SYDVKM. The DNA of the CDR3 is TGTGCCAGCAGTTGGGCGCTGGGAGAGACCCAGTACTTC. It codes for CASSWALGETQYF.

The chain joins TRBV10-3 to TRBJ2-1, with D possibly TRBD2 on 5 matching bases. Trimming cost V 3 bases and J 9 bases, with 9 bases left between them. CDR3 length: 12 amino acids. Germline-derived CDR1 and CDR2 are ENHRY and SYGVKD. The CDR3 region is CAISDLAGEQFF. CDR3 DNA: TGTGCCATCAGTGACCTAGCTGGTGAGCAGTTCTTC.

The V and J genes are TRBV28 and TRBJ2-1; 16 bases match TRBD2. CDR1 MDHEN and CDR2 SYDVKM come from the germline V gene. The length of the CDR3 is 15 residues. Losses at the gene ends were 4 bases for V and 8 bases for J; bases not matched to a gene: 2. CDR3 amino acids: CASSSGLAGGDEQFF. Here the CDR3 DNA reads TGTGCCAGCAGTTCGGGACTAGCGGGAGGGGATGAGCAGTTCTTC.

The chain recombines TRBV6-1 with TRBJ2-7; 8 positions agree with TRBD1. This CDR3 has 14 amino acids. V gave up 1 base and J gave up 6 bases; unmatched junction bases: 5. Per germline, CDR1 MNHNS and CDR2 SASEGT. The CDR3 sequence: CASSEGQGLGEQYF. The CDR3, as DNA: TGTGCCAGCAGTGAAGGACAGGGGTTGGGCGAGCAGTACTTC.

This chain connects TRBV18 to TRBJ1-2, with a possible D match to TRBD1 (6 bases). Trimming removed 3 bases at V and 2 bases at J, with 10 bases between. This CDR3 is 14 amino acids long. Germline CDR1 is KGHSH and CDR2 is LQKENI. The CDR3 sequence is CASSPEGGNYGYTF. The CDR3 bases are TGTGCCAGCTCACCGGAGGGGGGGAACTATGGCTACACCTTC.

V and J are TRBV6-5 and TRBJ2-7, with 10 bases aligning to TRBD2. Germline V gives CDR1 MNHEY, CDR2 SVGAGI. The CDR3 contains 14 residues. V was pared by 7 bases and J by 4 bases, with 7 bases of the junction left unmatched. In DNA form, the CDR3 reads TGTGCCAGCAAGCAGCGGGAGGGCCCTTACGAGCAGTACTTC. Its protein product is CASKQREGPYEQYF.

The chain employs TRBV15 and TRBJ1-2, with a weak D call TRBD1 (6 bases). Trimming pared 2 bases from V and 2 bases from J, leaving 12 bases between. Germline-derived CDR1 and CDR2 are LNHNV and YYDKDF (reference sequence). This CDR3 has 15 residues. The CDR3 loop reads CATSRILGTNYGYTF. CDR3 DNA sequence: TGTGCCACCAGCAGAATCCTGGGGACAAACTATGGCTACACCTTC.

The rearrangement uses TRBV27 and TRBJ1-2; D not certain. In germline, CDR1 is MNHEY, CDR2 SMNVEV (reference sequence). The CDR3 is 15 residues long. V lost 10 bases, J lost 2 bases, and 20 bases lay in between. CDR3 in amino acids: CATSNNGVGNYGYTF. In DNA, the CDR3 is TGTGCCACCTCAAACAACGGGGTGGGAAACTATGGCTACACCTTC.

The CDR3 DNA is TGCGCCAGCTCCCCAGGATCCGGCTACGAGCAGTACTTC. Residues: CASSPGSGYEQYF. The V call is TRBV5-1, the J call TRBJ2-7, with D uncertain. The CDR3 has 13 amino acids. CDR1 and CDR2 (germline): SGHRS, YFSETQ. V was clipped by 7 bases and J by 3 bases, with 14 bases between them.

This clone was picked up one time. The rearrangement links TRBV12-1 to TRBJ2-2; the D segment call TRBD1 is taken from the table without a DNA check. TRBV12-1 is described as a pseudogene. CDR3 length: 16 residues. CDR3 bases: TGTGCCAGCAGCCTATGGACAGGGGGCAACACCGGGGAGCTGTTTTTT. It translates to CASSLWTGGNTGELFF.

This chain joins TRBV28 and TRBJ2-7; 9 bases map to TRBD1. V lost 6 bases, J lost 1 base, and 7 bases stayed unmatched. Germline V gene sequence: CDR1 MDHEN, CDR2 SYDVKM. CDR3 length equals 15 residues. The CDR3, as DNA: TGTGCCAGCAGAATCCCCGGGACAGGGTCCTACGAGCAGTACTTC. This translates into CASRIPGTGSYEQYF.

This clone occurred a few times. V usage is TRBV10-1 and J usage is TRBJ1-4, with D possibly TRBD1 on 6 matching bases. The CDR3 consists of 13 residues. V lost 8 bases, J lost 0 bases, and 7 bases lay in between. Germline CDR1 is WNHNN and CDR2 is SYGVQD (reference sequence). The chain's CDR3 is CASDRPTNEKLFF. CDR3 in DNA: TGCGCCAGCGACAGGCCAACTAATGAAAAACTGTTTTTT.